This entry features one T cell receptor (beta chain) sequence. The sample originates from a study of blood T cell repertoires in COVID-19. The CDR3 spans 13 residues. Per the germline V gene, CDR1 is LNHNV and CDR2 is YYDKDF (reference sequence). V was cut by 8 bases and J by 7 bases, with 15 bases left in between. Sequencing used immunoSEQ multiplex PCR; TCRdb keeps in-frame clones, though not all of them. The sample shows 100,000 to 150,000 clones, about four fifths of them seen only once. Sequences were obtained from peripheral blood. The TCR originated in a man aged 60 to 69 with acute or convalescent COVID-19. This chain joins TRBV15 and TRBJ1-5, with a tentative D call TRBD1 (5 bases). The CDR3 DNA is TGTGCCACCGCCGGGGGATTGGGCCAGCCCCAGCATTTT. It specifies CATAGGLGQPQHF.